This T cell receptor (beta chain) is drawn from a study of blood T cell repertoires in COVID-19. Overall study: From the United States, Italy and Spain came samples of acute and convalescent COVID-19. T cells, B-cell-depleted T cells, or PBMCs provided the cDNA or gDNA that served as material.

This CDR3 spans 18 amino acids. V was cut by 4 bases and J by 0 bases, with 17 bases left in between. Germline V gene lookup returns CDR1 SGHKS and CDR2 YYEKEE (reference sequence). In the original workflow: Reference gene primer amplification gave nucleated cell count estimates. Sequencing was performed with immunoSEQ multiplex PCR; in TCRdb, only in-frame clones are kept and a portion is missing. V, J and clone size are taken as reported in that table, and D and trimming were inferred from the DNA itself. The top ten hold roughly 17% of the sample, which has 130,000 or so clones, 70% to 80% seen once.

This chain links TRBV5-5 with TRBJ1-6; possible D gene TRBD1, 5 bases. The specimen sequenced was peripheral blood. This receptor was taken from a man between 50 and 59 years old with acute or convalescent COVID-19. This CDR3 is CASSVRDSLGSYNSPLHF. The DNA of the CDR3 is TGTGCCAGCAGCGTCCGGGACTCTCTAGGCTCCTATAATTCACCCCTCCACTTT.